This is a list of T cell receptor beta chains from one sample in a study of siplizumab effects on memory and regulatory T cells. The repertoire was sequenced with immunoSEQ multiplex PCR; TCRdb's copy has only in-frame clones and lacks some. The table shows about 110,000 clones, with about 93% occurring only once. Sequencing was done on a sample of CD4+ T cells sorted from blood. Receptors originate from a human donor in good health. The CDR3 runs from the conserved cysteine through the conserved F or W. The D gene is left open where the match is weak. Size is omitted from some rows. Given values are once, few, many or a class for expanded clones.

d_call	v_call	clone_size	j_call	cdr3_nt	cdr3_aa
-	TRBV11-2	once	TRBJ1-5	TGTGCCAGCAGCTTACAAGGCGGTCAGCCCCAGCATTTT	CASSLQGGQPQHF
-	TRBV30	-	TRBJ2-7	TGTGCCTGGATGCCTCGGGGGCAGGGCGAGCAGTACTTC	CAWMPRGQGEQYF
TRBD2	TRBV19	-	TRBJ2-3	TGTGCCAGTAGTATGGGTCGACTAGCGGCGGGGGATACGCAGTATTTT	CASSMGRLAAGDTQYF
-	TRBV9	-	TRBJ2-1	TGTGCCAGCACCAGGGACGGCAATGAGCAGTTCTTC	CASTRDGNEQFF
-	TRBV10-3	-	TRBJ2-5	TGTGCCATCAGTGAGTACGTGGAGACCCAGTACTTC	CAISEYVETQYF
TRBD1	TRBV5-4	-	TRBJ1-2	TGTGCCAGCAGCCCGGGACAGGGAGGAAACTATGGCTACACCTTC	CASSPGQGGNYGYTF
TRBD2	TRBV13	-	TRBJ2-5	TGTGCCAGCAGCGGAGGGGTACTAGCGGGGGTCTACCAAGAGACCCAGTACTTC	CASSGGVLAGVYQETQYF
-	TRBV30	-	TRBJ2-7	TGTGCCTGGAGTGTAGGTGGAAGCTCCTACGAGCAGTACTTC	CAWSVGGSSYEQYF
TRBD2	TRBV7-2	-	TRBJ2-7	TGTGCCAGCAGCTTAGCTGGGGGGGGCGAGCAGTACTTC	CASSLAGGGEQYF
-	TRBV10-3	-	TRBJ1-3	TGTGCCATCAGTTCACGGTCCGCACAAACTGGAAACACCATATATTTT	CAISSRSAQTGNTIYF
-	TRBV11-2	-	TRBJ2-3	TGTGCCAGCAGCTTCCACCGGGGGTCCCGGAGCACAGATACGCAGTATTTT	CASSFHRGSRSTDTQYF
TRBD2	TRBV20-1	-	TRBJ2-4	TGCAGTGCAGCGGGGGAAAACATTCAGTACTTC	CSAAGENIQYF
-	TRBV5-6	-	TRBJ2-5	TGTGCCAGCAGCGTAGTATCGGCAGCGCAAGAGACCCAGTACTTC	CASSVVSAAQETQYF
-	TRBV4-1	once	TRBJ2-7	TGCGCCAGCAGCCAATACCAGGCGGTGGGGAACGAGCAGTACTTC	CASSQYQAVGNEQYF
TRBD2	TRBV9	-	TRBJ2-3	TGTGCCAGCAGCGTAGTTGGACTAGTATCAGATACGCAGTATTTT	CASSVVGLVSDTQYF
-	TRBV11-2	-	TRBJ1-3	TGTGCCAGCAGCTTGCTTTCGGGGGGAGAAAACACCATATATTTT	CASSLLSGGENTIYF
-	TRBV4-1	-	TRBJ1-1	TGCGCCAGCAGCCAGTTGAGGGACACTGAAGCTTTCTTT	CASSQLRDTEAFF
-	TRBV7-2	-	TRBJ2-7	TGTGCCAGCAGCTTGGACGGTTTCTACGAGCAGTACTTC	CASSLDGFYEQYF
-	TRBV6-1	-	TRBJ2-7	TGTGCCAGCAGTGAAGCCGCGTCCTACGAGCAGTACTTC	CASSEAASYEQYF
TRBD1	TRBV2	-	TRBJ2-1	TGTGCCAGCACCTGGAAACAGGGGAATGAGCAGTTCTTC	CASTWKQGNEQFF
-	TRBV11-3	-	TRBJ2-3	TGTGCCAGCAGCTTTCGGGGCGTAGATACGCAGTATTTT	CASSFRGVDTQYF
-	TRBV4-2	-	TRBJ2-7	TGTGCCAGCAGCCAAGTCCCGGACTTCCTCTCCTACGAGCAGTACTTC	CASSQVPDFLSYEQYF
-	TRBV11-1	-	TRBJ1-2	TGTGCCAGCAGCCAACGCGGGGTTACTAATTCGTATGGCTACACCTTC	CASSQRGVTNSYGYTF
-	TRBV7-2	-	TRBJ2-7	TGTGCCAGCAGCGGCCCGGGACGGAGAGGCGACGAGCAGTACTTC	CASSGPGRRGDEQYF
-	TRBV7-3	-	TRBJ2-7	TGTGCCAGCAGCTTAAATGCCGGATACGAGCAGTACTTC	CASSLNAGYEQYF
-	TRBV9	-	TRBJ2-2	TGTGCCAGCAGCCCCGTAGGAGGGAGGACCGGGGAGCTGTTTTTT	CASSPVGGRTGELFF
-	TRBV5-1	-	TRBJ2-1	TGCGCCAGCAGCGTGGGACTCCTAACCGGGTTCTACAATGAGCAGTTCTTC	CASSVGLLTGFYNEQFF
TRBD1	TRBV6-1	-	TRBJ2-6	TGTGCCAGCAGTGATGACAGGGTAGACGTCCTGACTTTC	CASSDDRVDVLTF
TRBD1	TRBV7-8	once	TRBJ1-2	TGTGCCAGCAGCACTAACTTACAGGGGAACAACTATGGCTACACCTTC	CASSTNLQGNNYGYTF
-	TRBV7-9	-	TRBJ2-7	TGTGCCAGCAGCTTGGACAGTCTTCGCTCCTACGAGCAGTACTTC	CASSLDSLRSYEQYF
-	TRBV4-1	-	TRBJ1-3	TGCGCCAGCAGCCAAGGCCCAGGGCCCTCTGGAAACACCATATATTTT	CASSQGPGPSGNTIYF
-	TRBV7-9	-	TRBJ2-5	TGTGCCAGCAGCCTGTCAGGGGAGACCCAGTACTTC	CASSLSGETQYF
TRBD2	TRBV7-6	-	TRBJ2-5	TGTGCCAGCAGCGCCGCCCGGGGGGGCGGGACCCAGTACTTC	CASSAARGGGTQYF
-	TRBV11-3	-	TRBJ1-4	TGTGCCAGCAGCCAAGGCCGGGGAGCAACTAATGAAAAACTGTTTTTT	CASSQGRGATNEKLFF
TRBD2	TRBV5-1	-	TRBJ2-7	TGCGCCAGCAAGCGGCTAGCGGGGGAGATAAATCCCTACGAGCAGTACTTC	CASKRLAGEINPYEQYF
-	TRBV6-1	once	TRBJ2-4	TGTGCCAGCAGTGAATCGGGACTAGCCAAAAACATTCAGTACTTC	CASSESGLAKNIQYF
TRBD1	TRBV15	-	TRBJ1-2	TGTGCCACCAGCAGGACAGGGGGGAACTATGGCTACACCTTC	CATSRTGGNYGYTF
-	TRBV6-6	-	TRBJ1-5	TGTGCCAGCAGTTACTCGTCGGGTGACCGGACCCAGCATTTT	CASSYSSGDRTQHF
-	TRBV19	-	TRBJ1-1	TGTGCCAGTAGTATGGCACAGAGGAGCACTGAAGCTTTCTTT	CASSMAQRSTEAFF
-	TRBV7-2	-	TRBJ2-7	TGTGCCAGCAGCTTAGTTCGGCGCCACGAGCAGTACTTC	CASSLVRRHEQYF
-	TRBV5-1	-	TRBJ2-7	TGCGCCAGCAGGGACACCGGCTACGAGCAGTACTTC	CASRDTGYEQYF
TRBD1	TRBV4-2	-	TRBJ2-5	TGTGCCAGCAGCCAGGGGACAGGGGAGGATCAAGAGACCCAGTACTTC	CASSQGTGEDQETQYF
-	TRBV7-3	-	TRBJ1-1	TGTGCCAGCAGCTTAACAGGGGGAAGAAACACTGAAGCTTTCTTT	CASSLTGGRNTEAFF
-	TRBV27	-	TRBJ1-4	TGTGCCAGCAGCCCCATGGGAGCAACTAATGAAAAACTGTTTTTT	CASSPMGATNEKLFF
-	TRBV5-1	-	TRBJ1-2	TGCGCCAGCAGCTTGGGGAACTATGGCTACACCTTC	CASSLGNYGYTF
TRBD1	TRBV5-5	-	TRBJ2-7	TGTGCCAGCAGCTTACAGGGGGCGATATACGAGCAGTACTTC	CASSLQGAIYEQYF
-	TRBV19	-	TRBJ2-1	TGTGCCAGTAGTATGGTAGGGGTAAAGTCATATGAGCAGTTCTTC	CASSMVGVKSYEQFF
-	TRBV14	once	TRBJ1-2	TGTGCCAGCAGCCAAGGACAGTTATATGGCTACACCTTC	CASSQGQLYGYTF
-	TRBV5-1	-	TRBJ1-1	TGCGCCAGCAGCCTGGGGACAAGGCTGAACACTGAAGCTTTCTTT	CASSLGTRLNTEAFF
-	TRBV18	-	TRBJ2-1	TGTGCCAGCTCAAAAGCCGGGACGAGCTCCTACAATGAGCAGTTCTTC	CASSKAGTSSYNEQFF
TRBD2	TRBV5-4	-	TRBJ2-5	TGTGCCAGCAACAGCGCGGGACTAGCGGGGTTGGAGACCCAGTACTTC	CASNSAGLAGLETQYF
TRBD1	TRBV6-6	-	TRBJ1-5	TGTGCCAGCAGTTCAGACAGGGTCAATCAGCCCCAGCATTTT	CASSSDRVNQPQHF
-	TRBV5-1	-	TRBJ1-2	TGCGCCAGCAGCTTGTTGGGGTCCAGCTATGGCTACACCTTC	CASSLLGSSYGYTF
TRBD1	TRBV19	-	TRBJ2-1	TGTGCCAGTAGTATAATGCCCGGACAGGGGTACAATGAGCAGTTCTTC	CASSIMPGQGYNEQFF
TRBD1	TRBV2	-	TRBJ1-1	TGTGCCAGCAGCGGACAGGGGGCAACTGAAGCTTTCTTT	CASSGQGATEAFF
-	TRBV6-6	once	TRBJ1-5	TGTGCCAGCAAGGTTGGCACGAATAGCAATCAGCCCCAGCATTTT	CASKVGTNSNQPQHF
-	TRBV7-8	-	TRBJ2-7	TGTGCCAGCACCGAAGCCACGGCTCGTTCTATGGAGCAGTACTTC	CASTEATARSMEQYF